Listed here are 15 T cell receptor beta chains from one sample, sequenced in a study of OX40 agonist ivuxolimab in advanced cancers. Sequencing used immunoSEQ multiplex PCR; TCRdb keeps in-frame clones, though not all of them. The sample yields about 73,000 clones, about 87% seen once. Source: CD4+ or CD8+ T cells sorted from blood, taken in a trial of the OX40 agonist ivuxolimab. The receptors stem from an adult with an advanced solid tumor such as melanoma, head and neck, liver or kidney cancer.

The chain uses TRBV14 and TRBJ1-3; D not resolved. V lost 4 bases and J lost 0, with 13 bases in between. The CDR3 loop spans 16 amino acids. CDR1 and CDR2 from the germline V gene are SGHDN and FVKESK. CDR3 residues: CASSRGGSFSGNTIYF. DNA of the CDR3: TGTGCCAGCAGCCGGGGTGGATCTTTCTCTGGAAACACCATATATTTT.

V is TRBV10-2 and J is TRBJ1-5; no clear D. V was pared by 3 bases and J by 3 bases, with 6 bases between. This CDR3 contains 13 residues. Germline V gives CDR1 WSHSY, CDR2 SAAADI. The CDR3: CASSDIINQPQHF. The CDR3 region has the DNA TGCGCCAGCAGTGACATCATCAATCAGCCCCAGCATTTT.

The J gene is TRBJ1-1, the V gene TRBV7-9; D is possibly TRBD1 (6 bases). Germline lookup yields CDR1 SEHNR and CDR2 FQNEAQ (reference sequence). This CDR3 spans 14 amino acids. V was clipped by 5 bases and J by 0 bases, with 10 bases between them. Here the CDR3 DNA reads TGTGCCAGCAGCACACAGGGATTGAACACTGAAGCTTTCTTT. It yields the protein CASSTQGLNTEAFF.

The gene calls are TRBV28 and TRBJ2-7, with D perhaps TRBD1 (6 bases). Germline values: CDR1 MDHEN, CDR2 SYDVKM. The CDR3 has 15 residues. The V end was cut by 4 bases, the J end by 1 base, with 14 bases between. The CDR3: CASSSFRGISYEQYF. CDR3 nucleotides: TGTGCCAGCAGTTCCTTCAGGGGAATTTCCTACGAGCAGTACTTC.

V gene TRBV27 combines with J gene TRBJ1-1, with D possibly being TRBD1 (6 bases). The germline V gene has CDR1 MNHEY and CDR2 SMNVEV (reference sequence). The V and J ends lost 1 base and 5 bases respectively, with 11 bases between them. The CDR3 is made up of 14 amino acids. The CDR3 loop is CASSLLGGTTEAFF. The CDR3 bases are TGTGCCAGCAGTTTATTGGGAGGGACAACTGAAGCTTTCTTT.

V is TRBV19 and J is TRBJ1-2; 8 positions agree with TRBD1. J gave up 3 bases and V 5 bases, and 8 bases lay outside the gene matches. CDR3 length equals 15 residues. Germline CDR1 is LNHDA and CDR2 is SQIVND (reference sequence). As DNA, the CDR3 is TGTGCCAGTAGTTACCGGACAGGGTTGGACTATGGCTACACCTTC. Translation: CASSYRTGLDYGYTF.

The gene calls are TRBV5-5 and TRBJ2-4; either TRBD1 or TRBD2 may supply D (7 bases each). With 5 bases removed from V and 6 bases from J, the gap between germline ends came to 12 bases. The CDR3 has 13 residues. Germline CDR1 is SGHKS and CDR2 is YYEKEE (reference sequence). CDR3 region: CASRSGGVNIQYF. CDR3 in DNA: TGTGCCAGCAGGTCAGGGGGGGTAAACATTCAGTACTTC.

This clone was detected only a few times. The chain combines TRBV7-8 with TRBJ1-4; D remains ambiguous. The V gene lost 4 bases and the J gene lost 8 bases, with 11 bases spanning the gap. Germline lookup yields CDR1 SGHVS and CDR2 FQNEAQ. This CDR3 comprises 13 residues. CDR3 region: CASSSEVGEKLFF. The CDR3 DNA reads TGTGCCAGCAGCTCGGAAGTCGGGGAAAAACTGTTTTTT.

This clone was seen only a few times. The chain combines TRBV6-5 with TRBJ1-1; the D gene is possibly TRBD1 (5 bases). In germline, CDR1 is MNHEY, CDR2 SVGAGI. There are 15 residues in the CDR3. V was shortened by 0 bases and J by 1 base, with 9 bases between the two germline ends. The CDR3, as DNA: TGTGCCAGCAGTTACTCGAGGGACGGGAACACTGAAGCTTTCTTT. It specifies CASSYSRDGNTEAFF.

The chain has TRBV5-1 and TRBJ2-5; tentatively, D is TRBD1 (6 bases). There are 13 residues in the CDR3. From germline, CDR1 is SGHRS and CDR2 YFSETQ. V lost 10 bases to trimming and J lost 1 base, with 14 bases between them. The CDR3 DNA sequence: TGCGCCCCTTGGGACAAAACCCAAGAGACCCAGTACTTC. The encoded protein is CAPWDKTQETQYF.

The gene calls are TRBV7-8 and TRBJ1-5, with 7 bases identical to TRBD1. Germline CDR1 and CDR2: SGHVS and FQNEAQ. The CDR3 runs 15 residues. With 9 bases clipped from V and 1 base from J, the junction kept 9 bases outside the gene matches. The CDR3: CASSDRTGSNQPQHF. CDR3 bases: TGTGCCAGTTCTGATAGGACAGGCAGCAATCAGCCCCAGCATTTT.

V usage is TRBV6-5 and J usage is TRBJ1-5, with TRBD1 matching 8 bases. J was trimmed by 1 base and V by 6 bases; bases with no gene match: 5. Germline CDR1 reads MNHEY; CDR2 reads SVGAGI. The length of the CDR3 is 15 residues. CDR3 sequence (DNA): TGTGCCAGCAGAAACAGGGGGGGAAGCAATCAGCCCCAGCATTTT. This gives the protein CASRNRGGSNQPQHF.

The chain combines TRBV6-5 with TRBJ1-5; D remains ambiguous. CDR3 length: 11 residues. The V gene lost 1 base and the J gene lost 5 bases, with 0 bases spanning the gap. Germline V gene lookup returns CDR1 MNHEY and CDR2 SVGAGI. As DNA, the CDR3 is TGTGCCAGCAGTTACTATCAGCCCCAGCATTTT. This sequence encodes CASSYYQPQHF.

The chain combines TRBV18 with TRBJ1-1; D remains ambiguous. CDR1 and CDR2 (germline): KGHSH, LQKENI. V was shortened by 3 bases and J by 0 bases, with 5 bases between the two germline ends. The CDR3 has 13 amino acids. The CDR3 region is CASSPGMNTEAFF. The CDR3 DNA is TGTGCCAGCTCACCGGGGATGAACACTGAAGCTTTCTTT.

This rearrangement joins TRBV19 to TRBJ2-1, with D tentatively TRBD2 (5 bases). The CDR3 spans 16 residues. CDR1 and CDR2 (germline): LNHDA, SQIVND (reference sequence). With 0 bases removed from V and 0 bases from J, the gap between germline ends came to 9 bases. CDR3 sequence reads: CASSIDQGSSYNEQFF. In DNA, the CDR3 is TGTGCCAGTAGTATAGATCAAGGGAGCTCCTACAATGAGCAGTTCTTC.